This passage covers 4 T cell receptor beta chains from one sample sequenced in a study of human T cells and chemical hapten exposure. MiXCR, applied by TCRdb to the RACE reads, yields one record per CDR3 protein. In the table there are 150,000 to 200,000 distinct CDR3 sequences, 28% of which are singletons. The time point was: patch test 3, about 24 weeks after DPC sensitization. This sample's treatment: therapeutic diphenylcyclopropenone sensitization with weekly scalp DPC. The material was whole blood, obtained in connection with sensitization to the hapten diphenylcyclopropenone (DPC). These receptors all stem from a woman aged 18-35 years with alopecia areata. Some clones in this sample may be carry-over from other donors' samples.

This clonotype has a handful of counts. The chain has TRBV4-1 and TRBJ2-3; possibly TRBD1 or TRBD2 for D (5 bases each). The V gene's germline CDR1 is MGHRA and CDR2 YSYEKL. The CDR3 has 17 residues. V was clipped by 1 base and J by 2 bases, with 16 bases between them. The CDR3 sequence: CASSQGPNTGLTDTQYF. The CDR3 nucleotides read TGCGCCAGCAGCCAAGGCCCCAACACAGGACTCACAGATACGCAGTATTTT.

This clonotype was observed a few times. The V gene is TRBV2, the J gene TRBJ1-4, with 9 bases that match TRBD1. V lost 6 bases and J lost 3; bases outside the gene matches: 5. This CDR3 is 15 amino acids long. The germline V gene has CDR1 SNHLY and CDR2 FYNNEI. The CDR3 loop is CASSGTGSPNEKLFF. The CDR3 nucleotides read TGTGCCAGCAGCGGGACAGGGTCACCTAATGAAAAACTGTTTTTT.

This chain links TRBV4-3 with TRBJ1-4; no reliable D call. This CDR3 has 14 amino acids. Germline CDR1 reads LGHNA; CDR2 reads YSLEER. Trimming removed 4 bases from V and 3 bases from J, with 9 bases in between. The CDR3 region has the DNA TGCGCCAGCAGCCTCGTCGGGGCTAATGAAAAACTGTTTTTT. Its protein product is CASSLVGANEKLFF.

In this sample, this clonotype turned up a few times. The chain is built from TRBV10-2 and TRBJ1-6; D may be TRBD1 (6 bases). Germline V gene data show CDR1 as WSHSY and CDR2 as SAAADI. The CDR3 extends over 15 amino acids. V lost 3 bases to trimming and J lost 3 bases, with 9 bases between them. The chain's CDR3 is CASSDTGSYNSPLHF. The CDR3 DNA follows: TGCGCCAGCAGTGATACAGGGAGCTATAATTCACCCCTCCACTTT.